This entry concerns a single T cell receptor (beta chain). The antigen remains unidentified. Using the 5' RACE reads, TCRdb records one entry per CDR3 protein without DNA. The sample data list about 450,000 distinct CDR3 sequences. Germline CDR1 and CDR2: ENHRY and SYGVKD. This CDR3 comprises 13 residues. The entry originates in a study of monozygotic twins with inflammatory bowel disease. Study-wide results and caveats: On the inverse Simpson index, IBD patients scored lower for TCRbeta diversity than healthy co-twins. There was no way to distinguish the different T cell subtypes.

Sample: blood. The TCR originated in a human donor with ulcerative colitis or Crohn's disease, or a healthy co-twin of an affected twin (not recorded which). The chain is built from TRBV10-3 and TRBJ2-7. CDR3 protein: CAISGTIDYEQYF.